This is a list of T cell receptor beta chains from one sample in a study of a mutant IDH1 vaccine in newly diagnosed glioma. Measured with immunoSEQ multiplex PCR; TCRdb has only the in-frame clones, and not every one. The sample holds roughly 86,000 clones, around four fifths seen once. The source material was PBMCs, sampled from a glioma patient treated with radiotherapy, temozolomide or both. These receptors originate from a man in his forties with glioma. Each CDR3 is given with its conserved first and last residue. D genes are given only for firm matches. The size field is filled for only some rows; it gives once, few, many or a size class.

TRBV23-1	TRBJ2-6	19	-	-	TGCGCCAGCAGTCAATGGGCGGAGGGGTCTGTCTCTGGGGCCAACGTCCTGACTTTC	CASSQWAEGSVSGANVLTF
TRBV7-2	TRBJ2-7	13	-	-	TGTGCCAGCAGCCCCCGCCCTGGCTACGAGCAGTACTTC	CASSPRPGYEQYF
TRBV7-9	TRBJ1-2	14	-	-	TGTGCCAGCAGGGACCCGGGGAGTCACTATGGCTACACCTTC	CASRDPGSHYGYTF
TRBV25-1	TRBJ1-1	18	-	TRBD1	TGTGCCAGCAGTGAAGGGTTGGGACAGGGCTTCATGAACACTGAAGCTTTCTTT	CASSEGLGQGFMNTEAFF
TRBV6-1	TRBJ1-2	14	-	-	TGTGCCAGCTCCGATAGAAGGGTGGGCTATGGCTACACCTTC	CASSDRRVGYGYTF
TRBV18	TRBJ1-2	15	-	TRBD1	TGTGCCAGCTCACCCCGGGACAGCGCCTTCTATGGCTACACCTTC	CASSPRDSAFYGYTF
TRBV19	TRBJ2-3	15	-	TRBD1	TGTGCCAGTAGGTTAACAGGGGGCCGGACAGATACGCAGTATTTT	CASRLTGGRTDTQYF
TRBV15	TRBJ2-5	17	-	-	TGTGCCACCAGCAGAGATAGGTCCGTGGAGGGCCGGGAGACCCAGTACTTC	CATSRDRSVEGRETQYF
TRBV14	TRBJ2-2	14	once	-	TGTGCCAGCAGCCAAGATTGGAACACCGGGGAGCTGTTTTTT	CASSQDWNTGELFF
TRBV10-2	TRBJ2-5	14	-	TRBD1	TGCGCCAGCAGTTCGACAGGGAGCCAAGAGACCCAGTACTTC	CASSSTGSQETQYF
TRBV27	TRBJ2-7	13	-	-	TGTGCCAGCAGATCCCAGAGGGGTCGGGAGCAGTACTTC	CASRSQRGREQYF